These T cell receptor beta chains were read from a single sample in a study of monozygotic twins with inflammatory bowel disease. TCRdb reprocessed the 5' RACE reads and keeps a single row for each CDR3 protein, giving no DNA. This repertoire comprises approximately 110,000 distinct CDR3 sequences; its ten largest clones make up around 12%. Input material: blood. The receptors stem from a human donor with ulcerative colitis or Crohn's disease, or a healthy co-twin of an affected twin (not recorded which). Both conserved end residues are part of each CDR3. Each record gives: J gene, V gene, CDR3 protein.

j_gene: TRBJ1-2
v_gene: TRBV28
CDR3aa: CASTTTPQENYGYTF

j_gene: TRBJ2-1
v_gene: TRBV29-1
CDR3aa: CSVGTSGRRGF

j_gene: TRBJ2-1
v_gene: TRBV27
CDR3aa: CASSLVLDGRSYNEQFF

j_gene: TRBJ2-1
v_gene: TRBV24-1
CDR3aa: CATRVTSGTYNEQFF

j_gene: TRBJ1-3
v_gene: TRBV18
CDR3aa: CASSLGQTSSGNTIHF

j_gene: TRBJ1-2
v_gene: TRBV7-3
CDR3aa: CASSPQGNSPRAYGYTF

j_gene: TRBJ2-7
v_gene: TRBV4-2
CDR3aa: CASSPERGAYEQYF

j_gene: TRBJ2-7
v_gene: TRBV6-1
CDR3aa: CASSVADRGRTYEQYF

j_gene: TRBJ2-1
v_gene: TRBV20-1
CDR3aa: CSLTNSVRGGSYNEQFF

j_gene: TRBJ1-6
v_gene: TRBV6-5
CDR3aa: CASSYSNPTNNSPLHF

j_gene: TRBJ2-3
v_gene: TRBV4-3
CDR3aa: CASSQGSGRNTDTQYF

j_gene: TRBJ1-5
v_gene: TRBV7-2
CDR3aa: CASSPSGEGRNQPQHF

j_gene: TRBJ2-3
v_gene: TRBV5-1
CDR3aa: CASSLGQGARDTQYF